This TCR beta chain was captured by sequencing in a study of cytomegalovirus exposure and HLA in healthy donors. These donors counted as nominally healthy when sampled, but unrecorded immune exposures were likely. Use of 60 Vbeta and 13 Jbeta primers characterized the PCR. The table came from immunoSEQ multiplex PCR; TCRdb's copy has only in-frame clones and leaves some out. The sample carries over 150,000 clones, 80% to 90% recorded once. This CDR3 is built from 16 residues. V trimming: 2 bases; J trimming: 5 bases; junction bases outside the gene matches: 11. Germline assignment: CDR1 MDHEN and CDR2 SYDVKM.

Sequencing used PBMCs. The genes are TRBV28 and TRBJ2-7, with 8 bases that match TRBD2. The receptor comes from a man aged 50 to 60 in good health and CMV-seropositive. CDR3 protein: CASSLATSGSVDEQYF. The CDR3, as DNA: TGTGCCAGCAGTTTAGCTACCAGCGGGAGCGTCGACGAGCAGTACTTC.